The clone carrying this TCR beta chain was observed a few times. This sample was included in a study of cytomegalovirus exposure and HLA in healthy donors. With 60 Vbeta and 13 Jbeta primers, the PCR was carried out. Produced via immunoSEQ multiplex PCR; TCRdb's table is partial and in-frame only. The table lists about 73,000 clones, roughly 82% of them singletons. Sequencing was carried out using PBMCs. This clonotype was obtained from a man between 65 and 80 years old in good health and CMV-seronegative.

CDR3 bases: TGTGCCAGCAGTCTCCGGGTTTGGGACACTGAAGCTTTCTTT. It codes for CASSLRVWDTEAFF. The chain links TRBV27 to TRBJ1-1; D call uncertain. V lost 5 bases and J lost 3, with 13 bases in between. This CDR3 comprises 14 residues. The germline V gene encodes CDR1 MNHEY and CDR2 SMNVEV (reference sequence).